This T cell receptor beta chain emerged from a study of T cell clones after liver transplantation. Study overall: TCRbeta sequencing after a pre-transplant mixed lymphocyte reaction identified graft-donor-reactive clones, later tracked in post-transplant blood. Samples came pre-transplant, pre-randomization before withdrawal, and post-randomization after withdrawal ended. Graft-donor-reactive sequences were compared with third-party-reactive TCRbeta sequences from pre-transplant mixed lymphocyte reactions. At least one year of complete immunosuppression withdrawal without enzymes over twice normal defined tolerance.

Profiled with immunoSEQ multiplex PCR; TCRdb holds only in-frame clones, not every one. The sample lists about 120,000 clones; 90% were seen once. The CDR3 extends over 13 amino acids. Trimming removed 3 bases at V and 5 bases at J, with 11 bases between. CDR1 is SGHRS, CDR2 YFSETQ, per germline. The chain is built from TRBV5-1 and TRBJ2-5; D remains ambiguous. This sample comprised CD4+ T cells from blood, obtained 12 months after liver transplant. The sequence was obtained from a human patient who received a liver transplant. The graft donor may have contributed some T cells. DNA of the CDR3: TGCGCCAGCAGCTCCCCCCCTAAGGAGACCCAGTACTTC. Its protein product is CASSSPPKETQYF.